This TCR beta chain stems from a study of CD8+CD57+ T cells in acquired aplastic anemia (dated by TCRdb to the late 2010s). Looking at the study overall: A mean of approximately 3 ug of DNA, ranging from roughly 0.2 to 27.4 ug, was extracted from sorted CD4+ and CD8+ cells. An average of around 10 million reads for CD4+ cells and 11.0 million reads for CD8+ cells was obtained from healthy donor samples.

Study-level results and caveats: Between patients and healthy controls, no significant difference in CD8+ Simpson's diversity was found (P=0.060). Around 27 CD8+ CDR3 sequences were found to be shared between patients and controls, but these sequences appeared to be highly expressed in patients and within the immunodominant clones of the patients.

This clonotype was picked up many times. Its target antigen remains unknown. No clone much larger than this one lies a single base away; base qualities are absent. The study deep-sequenced TCR repertoires of sorted CD4+ and CD8+ blood T cells from severe aplastic anemia patients and healthy subjects. Ficoll-Paque density gradient centrifugation was used to isolate peripheral blood mononuclear cells. Before DNA extraction, CD4+ and CD8+ T cells were sorted with FACS or magnetic beads. V is pruned by 6 bases and J by 4 bases, leaving 5 bases of the junction without a gene match. The CDR3 starts with the cysteine, ends with the phenylalanine, and has 14 residues. Solely the CDR3 DNA is kept, with 42 bases framed from the first base. Looking up the germline V gene (reference sequence) yields CDR1 LNHNV and CDR2 YYDKDF. Profiling of TCR beta VDJ combinations and CDR3 sequences used genomic DNA as the template. An Illumina HiSeq 2000 was used for TCR repertoire sequencing. Under the source paper's analysis protocol: TRBV/TRBJ rearrangement plots, CDR3 size and DJ length profiles, and Simpson's diversity index were used to assess repertoires. The most abundant DNA sequence in the deep sequencing data was defined as the immunodominant clone. CDR3 amino acid sequences were screened for sharing across subjects and compared with published repertoires and the VDJdb database. TCRdb handled the public reads itself, with Q25 trimming in fastp and clone calling in MiXCR, and kept productive beta chains. Each entry merges the rows of one CDR3 protein and shows their most common DNA and genes. TCRdb assigned the V and J calls; the authors' analysis was not used. This sample is represented by a few hundred thousand distinct CDR3 sequences; around 32% of them were singletons. Of the sample, roughly 1.1% falls within the top ten clones.

The receptor chain draws on TRBV15 and TRBJ1-2, and 10 junctional nucleotides match TRBD1. The specimen sequenced was sorted CD4+, CD8+, or CD8+CD57+ T cells (not recorded which) from PBMCs. The sequence derives from a human donor in good health, serving as a control. The sequenced DNA: TGTGCCACCAGTAGACAGGGGGCGAGCTATGGCTACACCTTC. Translated, this gives CATSRQGASYGYTF.